Sequencing of this T cell receptor (beta chain) was carried out in a study of regulatory T cells in long-lasting Graves disease. For TCR beta, libraries came from iRepertoire HTBI primers and Arm-PCR of CDR3 regions. A single record per CDR3 protein comes from TCRdb applying MiXCR to the multiplex PCR reads. The sample lists approximately 380,000 distinct CDR3 sequences, around 20% occurring once. Time point: persistent/refractory GD, antithyroid drugs over 5 years with positive TRAb. Making the TCR library involved RNA that had been extracted from PBMCs. The V gene end was trimmed by 0 bases and the J gene end by 10 bases; junction bases not matched to a gene: 5. Germline V gene sequence: CDR1 KGHSH, CDR2 LQKENI. CDR3 length: 16 residues.

The rearrangement joins TRBV18 to TRBJ1-6, with 11 bases fitting TRBD1. This receptor was identified in a female donor with Graves disease. The sequencing used peripheral blood mononuclear cells (PBMCs), collected when the disease was refractory, from a patient treated with antithyroid drugs. This CDR3 is CASSPPDRGRGSPLHF. CDR3 coding DNA: TGTGCCAGCTCACCACCGGACAGGGGGCGAGGATCACCCCTCCACTTT.